A selection of T cell receptor beta chains follows, all from one sample in a study of T cells after yellow fever vaccination. TCRdb ran MiXCR on the 5' RACE reads and lists one entry per CDR3 protein. Altogether over 300,000 distinct CDR3 sequences are present, around 3.9% being singletons, with the ten largest covering 20% to 25%. Here the sequenced sample was PBMCs, taken on the day of the yellow fever booster vaccination. Source of these receptors: a man aged 18 to 35 who received the YFV17D yellow fever vaccine. The CDR3 runs from the conserved cysteine through the conserved F or W. Each record gives: clone size, D gene, V gene, J gene, CDR3 DNA, CDR3 protein. D genes are given only for firm matches. Expanded clones are given a class, and other clones once, few, many or no size at all.

>many|NA|TRBV9|TRBJ2-1
TGTGCCAGCAGCCCCTACTTAGGGAGCACCTACAATGAGCAGTTCTTC
CASSPYLGSTYNEQFF
>few|NA|TRBV12-3/TRBV12-4|TRBJ2-7
TGTGCCAGCAGTTTATGGAGCTACGAGCAGTACTTC
CASSLWSYEQYF
>many|NA|TRBV5-1|TRBJ1-2
TGCGCCAGCAGCTTGGCTGGGATTGGCTATGGCTACACCTTC
CASSLAGIGYGYTF
>few|TRBD2|TRBV7-2|TRBJ2-1
TGTGCCAGCAGCCCCCGCCTAGCGGGGGGCCCACTTCTCCCCAATGAGCAGTTCTTC
CASSPRLAGGPLLPNEQFF
>many|NA|TRBV5-4|TRBJ2-3
TGTGCCAGCATCCCGGGGGCAGGAGGGGGCACAGATACGCAGTATTTT
CASIPGAGGGTDTQYF
>many|NA|TRBV12-5|TRBJ2-7
TGTGCTAGTGGTTTGCTCCCAGACAGTTACGAGCAGTACTTC
CASGLLPDSYEQYF
>many|NA|TRBV4-1|TRBJ1-5
TGCGCCAGCAGCCCGGATCCTTTGACAGCCTTTTATAGCAATCAGCCCCAGCATTTT
CASSPDPLTAFYSNQPQHF
>many|TRBD2|TRBV29-1|TRBJ2-7
TGCAGCGTTGGTGTGGGGGGGGACCGCTACGAGCAGTACTTC
CSVGVGGDRYEQYF
>few|TRBD1|TRBV20-1|TRBJ2-7
TGCAGTGCTAGAATGAGACAGGGGTACTACGAGCAGTACTTC
CSARMRQGYYEQYF
>few|NA|TRBV20-1|TRBJ2-7
TGCAGTGCTAGAGATTCAACGCGCTACGAGCAGTACTTC
CSARDSTRYEQYF
>many|NA|TRBV7-2|TRBJ2-5
TGTGCCAGCAGCAAAAGCGAGGCCTTGGAGACCCAGTACTTC
CASSKSEALETQYF
>NA|TRBD1|TRBV27|TRBJ2-7
TGTGCCAGCAGTCCTCTGTTGGGACAGGGGCCTTCCTACGAGCAGTACTTC
CASSPLLGQGPSYEQYF
>many|TRBD2|TRBV7-9|TRBJ2-3
TGTGCCAGCAGCCCTGGGACTAGCGGGGGCCCTAGCACAGATACGCAGTATTTT
CASSPGTSGGPSTDTQYF
>NA|NA|TRBV6-6|TRBJ2-1
TGTGCCAGCAAGGGCAGCTCAACTCAGTTCTTC
CASKGSSTQFF
>many|TRBD1|TRBV7-9|TRBJ1-6
TGTGCCAGCAGGAAGGGGACAGGGGATTCACCCCTCCACTTT
CASRKGTGDSPLHF
>many|NA|TRBV7-6|TRBJ2-2
TGTGCCAGCAGAGCCGGGGACACTTACACCGGGGAGCTGTTTTTT
CASRAGDTYTGELFF
>NA|TRBD2|TRBV5-1|TRBJ2-2
TGCGCCAGCAGCTTGGCTAGCGGTAGTACCGGGGAGCTGTTTTTT
CASSLASGSTGELFF
>many|NA|TRBV20-1|TRBJ1-5
TGCAGTGCTAGAGAGAAAAACGGTCAGCCCCAGCATTTT
CSAREKNGQPQHF
>many|NA|TRBV5-1|TRBJ2-3
TGCGCCAGCAGCTTGGTTCGGGGGGCAAGCACAGATACGCAGTATTTT
CASSLVRGASTDTQYF
>NA|TRBD2|TRBV5-4|TRBJ2-3
TGTGCCAGCAGCCGAAGGCTAGCGGTGACAGATACGCAGTATTTT
CASSRRLAVTDTQYF
>NA|NA|TRBV4-3|TRBJ2-1
TGCGCCAGCAGCCAAGATTGGGGGGCCACCCCCTACAATGAGCAGTTCTTC
CASSQDWGATPYNEQFF
>NA|TRBD2|TRBV7-9|TRBJ2-7
TGTGCCAGCAGCCCAAGACTAGCGGAGTACGAGCAGTACTTC
CASSPRLAEYEQYF
>NA|NA|TRBV6-5|TRBJ2-5
TGTGCCAGCAGTTTCGGAGTTGACCGAGAGACCCAGTACTTC
CASSFGVDRETQYF
>many|NA|TRBV6-2/TRBV6-3|TRBJ2-3
TGTGCCAGCAGCCTAACCTTCCGCAGGAGCACAGATACGCAGTATTTT
CASSLTFRRSTDTQYF
>many|NA|TRBV5-1|TRBJ1-4
TGCGCCAGCAGCTTGGCCGGGGGAGCGGCAAAACTGTTTTTT
CASSLAGGAAKLFF
>NA|NA|TRBV28|TRBJ1-6
TGTGCCAGCACCGCAGGGAGCTCCTATAATTCACCCCTCCACTTT
CASTAGSSYNSPLHF
>many|NA|TRBV7-2|TRBJ1-5
TGTGCCAGCAGCTTATCGGGGACACAGGTCCAGCCCCAGCATTTT
CASSLSGTQVQPQHF